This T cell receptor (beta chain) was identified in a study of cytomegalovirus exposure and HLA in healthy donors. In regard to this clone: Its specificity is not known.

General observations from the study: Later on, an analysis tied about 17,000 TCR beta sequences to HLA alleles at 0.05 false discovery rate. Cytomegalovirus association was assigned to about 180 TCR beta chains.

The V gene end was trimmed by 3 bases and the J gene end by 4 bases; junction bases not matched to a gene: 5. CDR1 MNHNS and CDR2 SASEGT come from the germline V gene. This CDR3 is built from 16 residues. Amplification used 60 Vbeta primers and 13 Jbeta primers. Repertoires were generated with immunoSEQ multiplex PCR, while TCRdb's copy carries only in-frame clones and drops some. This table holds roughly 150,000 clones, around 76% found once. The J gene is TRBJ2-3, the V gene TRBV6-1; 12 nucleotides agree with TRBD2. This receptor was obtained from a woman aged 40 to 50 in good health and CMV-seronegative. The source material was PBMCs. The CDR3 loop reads CASSEALAGGPDTQYF. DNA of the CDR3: TGTGCCAGCAGTGAGGCGCTAGCGGGAGGGCCAGATACGCAGTATTTT.